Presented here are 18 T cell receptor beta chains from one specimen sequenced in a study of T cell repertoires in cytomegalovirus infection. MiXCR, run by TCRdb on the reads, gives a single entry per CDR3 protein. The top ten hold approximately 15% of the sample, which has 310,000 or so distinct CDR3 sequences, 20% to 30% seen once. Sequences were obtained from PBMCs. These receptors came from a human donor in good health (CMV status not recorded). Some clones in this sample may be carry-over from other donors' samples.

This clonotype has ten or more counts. The CDR3 loop is CASSLQGGTEAFF. The CDR3 bases are TGTGCCAGCAGCTTACAGGGGGGGACTGAAGCTTTCTTT. The genes are TRBV7-2 and TRBJ1-1, with TRBD1 matching over 7 bases. V lost 2 bases, J lost 5 bases, and 2 bases stayed unmatched. The CDR3 runs to 13 residues. Looked up from germline, CDR1 is SGHTA and CDR2 is FQGNSA.

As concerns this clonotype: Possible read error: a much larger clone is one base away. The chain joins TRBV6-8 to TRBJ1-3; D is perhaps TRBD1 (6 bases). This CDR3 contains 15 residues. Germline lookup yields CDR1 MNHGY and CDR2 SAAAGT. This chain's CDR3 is CASSLGQGIGNTRYF. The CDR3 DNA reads TGTGCCAGCAGTTTGGGACAAGGAATTGGAAACACCAGATATTTT.

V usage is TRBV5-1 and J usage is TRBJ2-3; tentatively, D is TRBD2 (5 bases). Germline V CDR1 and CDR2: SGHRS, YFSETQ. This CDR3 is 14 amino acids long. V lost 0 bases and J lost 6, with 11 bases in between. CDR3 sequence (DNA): TGCGCCAGCAGCTTGGCGGGGTTCCCGGATACGCAGTATTTT. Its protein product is CASSLAGFPDTQYF.

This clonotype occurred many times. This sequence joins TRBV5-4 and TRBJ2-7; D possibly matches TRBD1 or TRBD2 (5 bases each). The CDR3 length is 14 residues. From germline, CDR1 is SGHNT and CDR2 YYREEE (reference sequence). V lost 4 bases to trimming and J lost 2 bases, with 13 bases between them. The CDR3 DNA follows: TGTGCCAGCAGCCTCCGGGGCAGGGCCTACGAGCAGTACTTC. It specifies CASSLRGRAYEQYF.

CDR3: CASSFRSGQGWSRAQYF. The CDR3 coding sequence is TGTGCCAGCAGTTTCCGTTCGGGGCAGGGATGGTCTCGAGCGCAGTATTTT. The chain recombines TRBV28 with TRBJ2-3; perhaps D is TRBD1 or TRBD2 (5 bases each). The CDR3 is 17 amino acids. Germline values: CDR1 MDHEN, CDR2 SYDVKM. Trimming shortened V by 3 bases and J by 10 bases, and 26 bases separated the two germline ends.

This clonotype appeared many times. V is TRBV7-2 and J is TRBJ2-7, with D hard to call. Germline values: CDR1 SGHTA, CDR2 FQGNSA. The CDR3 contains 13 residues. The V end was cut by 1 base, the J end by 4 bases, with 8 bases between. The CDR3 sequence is CASSLEAEYEQYF. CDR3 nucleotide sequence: TGTGCCAGCAGCTTAGAAGCAGAGTACGAGCAGTACTTC.

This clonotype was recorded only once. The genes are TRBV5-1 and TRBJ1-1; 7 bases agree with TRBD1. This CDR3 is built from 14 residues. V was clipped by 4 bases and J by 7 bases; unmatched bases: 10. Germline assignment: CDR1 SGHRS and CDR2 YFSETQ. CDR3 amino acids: CASSPRGILGEAFF. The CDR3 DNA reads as TGCGCCAGCAGCCCCAGGGGGATCCTTGGTGAAGCTTTCTTT.

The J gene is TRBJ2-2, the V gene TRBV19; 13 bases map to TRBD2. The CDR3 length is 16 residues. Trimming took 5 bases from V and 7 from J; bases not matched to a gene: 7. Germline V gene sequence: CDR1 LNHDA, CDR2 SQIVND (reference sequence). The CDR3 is CASSLRTSGGVGELFF. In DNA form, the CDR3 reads TGTGCCAGTAGTCTAAGGACTAGCGGGGGAGTCGGGGAGCTGTTTTTT.

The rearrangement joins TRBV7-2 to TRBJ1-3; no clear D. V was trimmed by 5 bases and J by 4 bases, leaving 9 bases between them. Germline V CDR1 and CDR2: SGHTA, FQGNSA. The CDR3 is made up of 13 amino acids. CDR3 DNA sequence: TGTGCCAGCAGCCCTCGCCTGGGAAACACCATATATTTT. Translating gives CASSPRLGNTIYF.

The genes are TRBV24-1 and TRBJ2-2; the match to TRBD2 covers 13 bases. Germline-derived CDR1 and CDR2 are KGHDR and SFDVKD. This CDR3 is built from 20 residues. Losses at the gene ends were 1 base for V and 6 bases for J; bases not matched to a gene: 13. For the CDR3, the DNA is TGTGCCACCAGTGATTTTCAAGGACTAGCGGGAGTCTTGGTGGCCGGGGAGCTGTTTTTT. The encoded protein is CATSDFQGLAGVLVAGELFF.

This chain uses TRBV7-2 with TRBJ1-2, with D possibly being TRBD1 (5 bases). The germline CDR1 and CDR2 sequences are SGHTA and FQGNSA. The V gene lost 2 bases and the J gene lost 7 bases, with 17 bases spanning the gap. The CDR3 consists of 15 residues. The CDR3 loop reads CASSLSGPGVVGYTF. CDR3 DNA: TGTGCCAGCAGCTTATCGGGCCCGGGGGTGGTTGGCTACACCTTC.

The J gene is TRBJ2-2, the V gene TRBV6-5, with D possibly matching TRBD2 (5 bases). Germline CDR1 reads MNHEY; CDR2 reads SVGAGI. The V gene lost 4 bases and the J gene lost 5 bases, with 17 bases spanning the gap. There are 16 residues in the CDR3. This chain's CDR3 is CASSWESRLRTGELFF. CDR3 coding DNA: TGTGCCAGCAGTTGGGAGAGCCGACTGAGGACCGGGGAGCTGTTTTTT.

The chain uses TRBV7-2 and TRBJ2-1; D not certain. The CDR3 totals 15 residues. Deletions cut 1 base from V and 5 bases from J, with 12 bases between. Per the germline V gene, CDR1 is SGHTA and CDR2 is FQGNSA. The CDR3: CASSLVLGRNNEQFF. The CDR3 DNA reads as TGTGCCAGCAGCTTAGTTCTCGGCCGGAACAATGAGCAGTTCTTC.

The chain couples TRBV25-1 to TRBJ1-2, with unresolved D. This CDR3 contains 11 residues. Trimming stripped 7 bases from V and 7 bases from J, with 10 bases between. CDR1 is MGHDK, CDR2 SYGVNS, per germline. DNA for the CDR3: TGTGCCAGCATGGGAGGGTTTGGCTACACCTTC. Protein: CASMGGFGYTF.

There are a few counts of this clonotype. CDR3 in amino acids: CSASPLAGKYNEQFF. For the CDR3, the DNA is TGCAGTGCTAGTCCACTAGCGGGAAAATACAATGAGCAGTTCTTC. The J gene is TRBJ2-1, the V gene TRBV20-1, with 10 positions matching TRBD2. Germline lookup yields CDR1 DFQATT and CDR2 SNEGSKA (reference sequence). The J segment lost 4 bases and the V segment lost 3 bases, leaving 6 bases of the junction unmatched. The length of the CDR3 is 15 residues.

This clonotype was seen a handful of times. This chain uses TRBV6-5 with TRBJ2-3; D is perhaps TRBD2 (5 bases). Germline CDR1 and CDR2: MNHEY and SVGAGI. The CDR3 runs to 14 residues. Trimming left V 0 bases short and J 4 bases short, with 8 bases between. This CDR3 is CASSYSGVPDTQYF. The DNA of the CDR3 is TGTGCCAGCAGTTACTCGGGAGTACCAGATACGCAGTATTTT.

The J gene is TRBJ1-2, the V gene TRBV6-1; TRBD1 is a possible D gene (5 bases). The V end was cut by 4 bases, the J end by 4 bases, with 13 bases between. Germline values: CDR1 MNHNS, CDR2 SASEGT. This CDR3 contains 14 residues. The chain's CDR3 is CASSVQTEIYGYTF. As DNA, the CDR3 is TGTGCCAGCAGTGTTCAGACAGAGATCTATGGCTACACCTTC.

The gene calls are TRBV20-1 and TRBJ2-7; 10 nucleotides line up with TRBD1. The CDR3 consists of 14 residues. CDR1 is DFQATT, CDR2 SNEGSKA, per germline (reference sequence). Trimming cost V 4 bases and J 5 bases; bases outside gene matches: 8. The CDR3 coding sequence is TGCAGTGCTACGACCGGGACAGGGGCCCACGAGCAGTACTTC. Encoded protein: CSATTGTGAHEQYF.